A selection of T cell receptor beta chains follows, all from one sample in a study of blood T cell repertoires in COVID-19. Assay used: immunoSEQ multiplex PCR; TCRdb lists only in-frame clones, some missing. The sample includes about 300,000 clones, approximately 88% of them seen just once. The sample consisted of peripheral blood. The receptors shown here come from a woman aged 30 to 39 with COVID-19, enrolled during active disease. Each CDR3 is given with its conserved first and last residue. A D gene is named only where the DNA matches it firmly. Not every row has a clone size; where given, it reads once, few, many or a size class.

CDR3aa | CDR3nt | d_gene | v_gene | abundance | j_gene
CASCPLDSIMHTGELFF | TGTGCCAGTTGTCCCTTGGACAGCATTATGCATACCGGGGAGCTGTTTTTT | NA | TRBV19 | NA | TRBJ2-2
CASSDPGTAKETQYF | TGTGCCAGCAGTGATCCCGGGACAGCAAAAGAGACCCAGTACTTC | TRBD1 | TRBV6-1 | NA | TRBJ2-5
CASSSDSPSTDTQYF | TGTGCCAGCAGTTCGGACTCTCCTAGCACAGATACGCAGTATTTT | NA | TRBV28 | NA | TRBJ2-3
CASSFLSSYNSPLHF | TGTGCCAGTAGTTTTCTGAGCTCCTATAATTCACCCCTCCACTTT | NA | TRBV19 | NA | TRBJ1-6
CASSYSGAGSPLHF | TGTGCCAGCAGTTACTCAGGGGCAGGTTCACCCCTCCACTTT | NA | TRBV6-6 | NA | TRBJ1-6
CASSVDRLHEKLFF | TGTGCCAGCAGCGTGGACAGATTGCATGAAAAACTGTTTTTT | NA | TRBV5-6 | NA | TRBJ1-4
CASTLTPGTGVSPLHF | TGTGCCAGCACTCTAACCCCCGGGACAGGGGTCTCACCCCTCCACTTT | TRBD1 | TRBV7-6 | NA | TRBJ1-6
CAARTSPNSPLHF | TGTGCCGCACGGACATCGCCTAATTCACCCCTCCACTTT | NA | TRBV5-4 | few | TRBJ1-6
CASSFSSGVETQYF | TGTGCCAGCAGCTTCTCTAGCGGGGTTGAGACCCAGTACTTC | TRBD2 | TRBV11-3 | NA | TRBJ2-5
CASSLSRGGADEQYF | TGCGCCAGCAGCCTCTCCCGCGGGGGGGCCGACGAGCAGTACTTC | TRBD2 | TRBV4-1 | NA | TRBJ2-7
CASQTETNTEAFF | TGTGCCAGCCAGACAGAGACGAACACTGAAGCTTTCTTT | NA | TRBV2 | NA | TRBJ1-1
CASSSHSAASNYNEQFF | TGCGCCAGCAGCTCCCACTCTGCTGCATCTAATTACAATGAGCAGTTCTTC | NA | TRBV5-1 | NA | TRBJ2-1
CASSRHGSGNQPQHF | TGTGCCAGCAGTCGGCACGGCAGCGGGAATCAGCCCCAGCATTTT | NA | TRBV2 | NA | TRBJ1-5
CASSQDRGMDTQYF | TGCGCCAGCAGCCAAGATCGCGGGATGGATACGCAGTATTTT | NA | TRBV4-1 | NA | TRBJ2-3
CATSSDLAGGKQETQYF | TGTGCCACCAGCAGTGACCTAGCGGGGGGCAAACAAGAGACCCAGTACTTC | TRBD2 | TRBV15 | NA | TRBJ2-5
CSPRAYNEQFF | TGCAGCCCCAGGGCCTACAATGAGCAGTTCTTC | NA | TRBV20-1 | NA | TRBJ2-1
CASRGGQGAPEAFF | TGTGCCAGCCGGGGAGGGCAGGGGGCCCCTGAAGCTTTCTTT | TRBD1 | TRBV6-5 | NA | TRBJ1-1
CASSPLDREGYTF | TGTGCCAGCTCACCATTAGACAGGGAAGGCTACACCTTC | TRBD1 | TRBV18 | NA | TRBJ1-2
CASRGGTEAFF | TGTGCCAGCAGGGGGGGAACTGAAGCTTTCTTT | NA | TRBV3-1/TRBV3-2 | few | TRBJ1-1
CASSNGGGSYNEQFF | TGTGCCAGCAGCAACGGGGGGGGTTCCTACAATGAGCAGTTCTTC | NA | TRBV21-1 | NA | TRBJ2-1
CASGKAGGYLTHNEQFF | TGTGCCAGCGGCAAAGCGGGGGGGTATCTGACCCACAATGAGCAGTTCTTC | TRBD2 | TRBV2 | NA | TRBJ2-1
CASGRGQGTQETQYF | TGTGCCAGCGGGAGAGGACAGGGGACCCAAGAGACCCAGTACTTC | TRBD1 | TRBV9 | once | TRBJ2-5
CASSPGTSETQYF | TGCGCCAGCAGCCCCGGGACTTCAGAGACCCAGTACTTC | NA | TRBV5-1 | NA | TRBJ2-5
CASGRGTGFGYTF | TGTGCCAGCGGGAGGGGGACAGGTTTTGGCTACACCTTC | TRBD1 | TRBV2 | once | TRBJ1-2
CASTPQSNYGYTF | TGTGCCAGCACCCCACAGAGTAACTATGGCTACACCTTC | NA | TRBV6-8 | NA | TRBJ1-2
CASTETPGGYGYTF | TGTGCCAGCACCGAAACCCCCGGGGGCTATGGCTACACCTTC | NA | TRBV6-5 | NA | TRBJ1-2
CASSIEKGDTIYF | TGTGCCAGTAGTATAGAGAAGGGGGACACCATATATTTT | NA | TRBV19 | NA | TRBJ1-3
CASSFDLLEAGANVLTF | TGTGCCAGCAGTTTCGACCTATTGGAAGCGGGGGCCAACGTCCTGACTTTC | NA | TRBV28 | once | TRBJ2-6
CASSAGQRPMALHF | TGCGCCAGCAGCGCGGGACAGCGCCCTATGGCCCTCCACTTT | TRBD1 | TRBV5-1 | NA | TRBJ1-6
CASSQNTEAFF | TGCGCCAGCAGCCAAAACACTGAAGCTTTCTTT | NA | TRBV5-1 | once | TRBJ1-1
CASSLVGLRDTTNEKLFF | TGTGCCAGCAGCTTAGTGGGACTAAGGGATACAACTAATGAAAAACTGTTTTTT | NA | TRBV7-9 | NA | TRBJ1-4
CASSYPASGGPVTQYF | TGTGCCAGCAGTTACCCCGCTAGCGGGGGCCCGGTGACCCAGTACTTC | TRBD2 | TRBV6-5 | NA | TRBJ2-5
CASSPPLGGQYF | TGTGCCAGCAGTCCCCCTTTGGGGGGTCAGTACTTC | NA | TRBV6-5 | NA | TRBJ2-5
CASSFRQGLSAFF | TGTGCCAGCAGCTTCCGTCAGGGACTGTCAGCTTTCTTT | NA | TRBV11-3 | NA | TRBJ1-1
CASSSPQGAYEQYF | TGTGCCAGCAGCTCACCCCAGGGGGCCTACGAGCAGTACTTC | TRBD1 | TRBV7-8 | NA | TRBJ2-7
CASSPLVSPYNEQFF | TGTGCCAGCAGCCCACTAGTTTCCCCTTACAATGAGCAGTTCTTC | NA | TRBV11-2 | NA | TRBJ2-1
CASSQGRSGGSSGELFF | TGTGCCAGCAGCCAGGGACGTAGCGGGGGGTCCTCTGGGGAGCTGTTTTTT | TRBD2 | TRBV7-2 | once | TRBJ2-2
CASSLGQGGEKLFF | TGTGCCAGCAGCCTGGGACAGGGGGGTGAAAAACTGTTTTTT | TRBD1 | TRBV7-9 | NA | TRBJ1-4
CASSRSLAGGGETQYF | TGTGCCAGCAGCAGATCTTTAGCGGGGGGAGGGGAGACCCAGTACTTC | TRBD2 | TRBV3-1/TRBV3-2 | NA | TRBJ2-5
CASRTGGTGANVLTF | TGCGCCAGCAGGACAGGGGGCACTGGGGCCAACGTCCTGACTTTC | TRBD1 | TRBV5-1 | NA | TRBJ2-6
CASSYSRTGTGNTIYF | TGTGCCAGCAGTTACTCCCGGACAGGGACTGGAAACACCATATATTTT | TRBD1 | TRBV6-5 | NA | TRBJ1-3
CASKLATNEKLFF | TGCGCCAGCAAACTTGCAACTAATGAAAAACTGTTTTTT | NA | TRBV5-1 | NA | TRBJ1-4
CASSFSAGELFF | TGTGCCAGCAGCTTTAGTGCCGGGGAGCTGTTTTTT | NA | TRBV7-2 | NA | TRBJ2-2
CASSRPRGYGYTF | TGTGCCAGCAGCCGACCCAGGGGCTATGGCTACACCTTC | NA | TRBV5-6 | once | TRBJ1-2
CASSSTGRGTNTGELFF | TGTGCCAGCAGCTCGACAGGACGTGGGACGAACACCGGGGAGCTGTTTTTT | NA | TRBV7-3 | NA | TRBJ2-2
CASSTTGGNTEAFF | TGTGCCAGTAGTACGACAGGGGGGAACACTGAAGCTTTCTTT | TRBD1 | TRBV19 | NA | TRBJ1-1
CASSWTGRTEAFF | TGTGCCAGCAGTTGGACAGGTCGGACTGAAGCTTTCTTT | TRBD1 | TRBV27 | NA | TRBJ1-1
CASSSGQGANYGYTF | TGTGCCAGCAGTTCCGGACAGGGGGCTAACTATGGCTACACCTTC | TRBD1 | TRBV28 | NA | TRBJ1-2
CASRGPTGQETQYF | TGTGCCAGTAGGGGTCCGACGGGACAAGAGACCCAGTACTTC | NA | TRBV19 | NA | TRBJ2-5